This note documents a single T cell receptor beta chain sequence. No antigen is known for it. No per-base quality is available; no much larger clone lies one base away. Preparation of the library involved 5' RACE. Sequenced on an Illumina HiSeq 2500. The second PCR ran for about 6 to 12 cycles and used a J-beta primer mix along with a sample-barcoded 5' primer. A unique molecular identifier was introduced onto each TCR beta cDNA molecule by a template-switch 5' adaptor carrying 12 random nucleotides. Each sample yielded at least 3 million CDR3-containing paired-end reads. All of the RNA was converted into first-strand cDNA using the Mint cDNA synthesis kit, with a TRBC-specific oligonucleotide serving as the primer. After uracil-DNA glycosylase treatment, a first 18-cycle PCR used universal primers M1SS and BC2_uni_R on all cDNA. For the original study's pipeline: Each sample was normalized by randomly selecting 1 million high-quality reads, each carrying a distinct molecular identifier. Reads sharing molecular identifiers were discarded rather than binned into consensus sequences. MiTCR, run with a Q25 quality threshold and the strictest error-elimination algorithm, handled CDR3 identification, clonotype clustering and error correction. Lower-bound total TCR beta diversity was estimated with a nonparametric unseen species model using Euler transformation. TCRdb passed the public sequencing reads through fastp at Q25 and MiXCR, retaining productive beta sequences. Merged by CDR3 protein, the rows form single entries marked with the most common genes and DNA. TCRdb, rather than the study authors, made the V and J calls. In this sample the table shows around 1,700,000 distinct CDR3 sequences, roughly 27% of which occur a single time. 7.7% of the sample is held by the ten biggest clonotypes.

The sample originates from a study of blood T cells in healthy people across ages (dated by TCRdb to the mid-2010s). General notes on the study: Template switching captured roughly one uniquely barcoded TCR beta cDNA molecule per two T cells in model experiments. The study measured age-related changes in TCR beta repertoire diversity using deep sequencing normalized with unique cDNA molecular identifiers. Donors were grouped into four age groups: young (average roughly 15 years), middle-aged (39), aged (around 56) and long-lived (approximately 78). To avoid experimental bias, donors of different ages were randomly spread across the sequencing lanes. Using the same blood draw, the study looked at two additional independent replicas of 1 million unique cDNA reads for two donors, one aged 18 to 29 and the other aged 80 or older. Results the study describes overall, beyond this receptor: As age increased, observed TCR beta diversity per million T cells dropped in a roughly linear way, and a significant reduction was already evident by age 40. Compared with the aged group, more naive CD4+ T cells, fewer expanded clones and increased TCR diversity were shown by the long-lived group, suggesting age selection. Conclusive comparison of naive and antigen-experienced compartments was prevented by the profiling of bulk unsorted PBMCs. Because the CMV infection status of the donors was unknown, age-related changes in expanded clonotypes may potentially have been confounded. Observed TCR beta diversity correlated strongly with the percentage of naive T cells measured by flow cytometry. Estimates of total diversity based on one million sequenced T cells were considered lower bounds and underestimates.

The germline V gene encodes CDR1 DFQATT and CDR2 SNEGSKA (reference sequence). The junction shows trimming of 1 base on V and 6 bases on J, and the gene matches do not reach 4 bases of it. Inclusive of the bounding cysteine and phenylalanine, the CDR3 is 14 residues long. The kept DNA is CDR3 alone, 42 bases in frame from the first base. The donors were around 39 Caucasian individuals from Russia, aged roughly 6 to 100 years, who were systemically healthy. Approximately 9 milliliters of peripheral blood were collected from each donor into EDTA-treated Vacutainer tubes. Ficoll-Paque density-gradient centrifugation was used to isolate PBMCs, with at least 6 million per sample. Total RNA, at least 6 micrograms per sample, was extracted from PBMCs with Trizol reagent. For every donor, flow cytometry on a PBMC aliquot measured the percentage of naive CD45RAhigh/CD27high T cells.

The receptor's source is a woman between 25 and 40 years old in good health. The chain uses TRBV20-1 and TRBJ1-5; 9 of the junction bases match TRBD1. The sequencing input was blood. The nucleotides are TGCAGTGCTAGAGGGACAGGGGATAGTCAGCCCCAGCATTTT. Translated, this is CSARGTGDSQPQHF.